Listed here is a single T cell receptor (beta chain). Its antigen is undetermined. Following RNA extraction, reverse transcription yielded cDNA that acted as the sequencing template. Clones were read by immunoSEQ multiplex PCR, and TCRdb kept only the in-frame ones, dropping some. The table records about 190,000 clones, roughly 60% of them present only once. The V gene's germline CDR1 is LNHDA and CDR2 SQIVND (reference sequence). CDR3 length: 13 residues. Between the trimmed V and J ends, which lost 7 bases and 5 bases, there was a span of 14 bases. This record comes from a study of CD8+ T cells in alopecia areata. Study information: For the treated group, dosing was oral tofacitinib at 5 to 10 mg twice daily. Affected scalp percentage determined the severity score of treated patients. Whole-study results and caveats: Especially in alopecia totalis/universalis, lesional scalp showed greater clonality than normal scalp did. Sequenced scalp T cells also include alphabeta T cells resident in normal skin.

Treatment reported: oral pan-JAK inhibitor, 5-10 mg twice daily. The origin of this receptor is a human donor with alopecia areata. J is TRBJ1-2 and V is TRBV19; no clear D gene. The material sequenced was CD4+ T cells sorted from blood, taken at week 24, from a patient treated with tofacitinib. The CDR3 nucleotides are TGTGCCAGTACCCCAGCCGGGAAGTATGGCTACACCTTC. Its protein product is CASTPAGKYGYTF.